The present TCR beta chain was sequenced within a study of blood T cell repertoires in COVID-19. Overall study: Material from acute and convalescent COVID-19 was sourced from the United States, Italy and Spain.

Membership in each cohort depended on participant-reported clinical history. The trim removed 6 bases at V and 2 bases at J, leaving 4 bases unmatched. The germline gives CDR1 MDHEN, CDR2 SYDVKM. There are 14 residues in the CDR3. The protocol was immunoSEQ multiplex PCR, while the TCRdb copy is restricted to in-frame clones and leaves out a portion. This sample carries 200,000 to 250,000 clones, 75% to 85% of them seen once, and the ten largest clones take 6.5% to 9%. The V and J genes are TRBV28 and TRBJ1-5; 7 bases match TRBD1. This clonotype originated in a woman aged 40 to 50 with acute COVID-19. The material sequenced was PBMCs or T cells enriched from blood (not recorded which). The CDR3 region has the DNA TGTGCCAGCAGAAGACAGGGTGGCAATCAGCCCCAGCATTTT. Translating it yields CASRRQGGNQPQHF.